Described below is a single T cell receptor beta chain sequence and its context. The repertoire was sequenced with immunoSEQ multiplex PCR; TCRdb's copy has only in-frame clones and lacks some. The sample consists of about 380,000 clones, 96% of them appearing once. This entry belongs to a study of shared clonotypes between healthy human individuals. The CDR3 is made up of 15 amino acids. Trimming took off 6 bases at V and 9 bases at J, with 21 bases between the two ends. CDR1 is MNHEY and CDR2 is SMNVEV in the germline V gene (reference sequence). This chain uses TRBV27 with TRBJ2-4; D possibly uses TRBD1 or TRBD2 (5 bases each). Sequences were obtained from memory CD8+ T cells sorted from blood. Described subset: CD45RO+ cells pooled with CCR7-negative TemRA cells. The receptor comes from a man under 40 in good health. CDR3 nucleotide sequence: TGTGCCAGCAGGTTTGAGGGCAGGGCGGATGGCATTCAGTACTTC. Encoded protein: CASRFEGRADGIQYF.